This T cell receptor (beta chain) emerged from a study of regulatory T cells in long-lasting Graves disease. CDR1 is SGHTA, CDR2 FQGNSA, per germline. V was clipped by 5 bases and J by 5 bases; unmatched bases: 7. The CDR3 sequence is 16 residues long. The sample's time point: persistent/refractory GD, antithyroid drugs over 5 years with positive TRAb. PBMCs were the source of the RNA used for TCR sequencing. American Thyroid Association guidelines served as the basis for diagnosing Graves' disease. The study's findings and limits: TRBV28, TRBJ1-2 and TRBJ2-5 were segments that persistent disease favored. Persistent cases of Graves' showed reduced TCR diversity relative to newly diagnosed patients.

Arm-PCR of CDR3 regions with iRepertoire HTBI primers generated TCR beta libraries. Each CDR3 protein gets one entry after TCRdb re-called the multiplex PCR reads with MiXCR. The data hold about 400,000 distinct CDR3 sequences, with around 20% observed a single time. About this clonotype: Its specificity is unknown.

The sequencing used peripheral blood mononuclear cells (PBMCs), collected when the disease was refractory, from a patient treated with antithyroid drugs. The source is a female donor with Graves disease. The chain is built from TRBV7-2 and TRBJ2-1; TRBD2 agrees at 12 bases. The CDR3 nucleotides read TGTGCCAGCAGCCCCCCGAGACTAGCGGGAGACAATGAGCAGTTCTTC. It encodes CASSPPRLAGDNEQFF.